These T cell receptor beta chains were read from a single sample in a study of cytomegalovirus exposure and HLA in healthy donors. Profiling relied on immunoSEQ multiplex PCR, and the TCRdb table lists in-frame clones only, not all of them. The profile shows over 150,000 clones, roughly three quarters of them singletons. The sequencing input was PBMCs. The receptors were sampled from a man in his thirties or forties in good health and CMV-seropositive. The CDR3 runs from the conserved cysteine through the conserved F or W.

CDR3,J,V
CASSLGGSGAGAVISEAFF,TRBJ1-1,TRBV7-2
CASSSGVGSPLHF,TRBJ1-6,TRBV13
CASSFGQANSPLHF,TRBJ1-6,TRBV27
CASSSRQGNGNTIYF,TRBJ1-3,TRBV7-2
CAGGAGPTEAFF,TRBJ1-1,TRBV19
CASSSARVSYNEQFF,TRBJ2-1,TRBV7-9
CATSRDSGFNQPQHF,TRBJ1-5,TRBV15
CASSFSGSDNEQFF,TRBJ2-1,TRBV6-6
CASRLLVGGEAFF,TRBJ1-1,TRBV14
CATSRGGANTEAFF,TRBJ1-1,TRBV15
CASSLAEVGRVNTEAFF,TRBJ1-1,TRBV5-1
CASSQESGVSAYEQYF,TRBJ2-7,TRBV4-1
CASSEGWNQPQHF,TRBJ1-5,TRBV27
CASRTGLSGANVLTF,TRBJ2-6,TRBV27
CASSVAGGGSPSEQYF,TRBJ2-7,TRBV9
CAWSPYTGVGNTIYF,TRBJ1-3,TRBV30
CASSVGGGGGSGDTQYF,TRBJ2-3,TRBV9
CSVWTSGREETQYF,TRBJ2-5,TRBV29-1
CASSQGQALDGQPQHF,TRBJ1-5,TRBV4-1
CASSYPGQDTQYF,TRBJ2-3,TRBV6-5
CASKRRRVPYSYEQYF,TRBJ2-7,TRBV19
CASSFNRAHEQYF,TRBJ2-7,TRBV5-6
CASSLGSGWYSNQPQHF,TRBJ1-5,TRBV5-8
CASSFPGSYEQYF,TRBJ2-7,TRBV5-1
CASSQGQGNYEQYF,TRBJ2-7,TRBV5-1
CASLQSTGGDTGELFF,TRBJ2-2,TRBV5-1
CASSPRTSDNEQFF,TRBJ2-1,TRBV5-4
CASSWGRSGANVLTF,TRBJ2-6,TRBV28
CASSLAGWDTEAFF,TRBJ1-1,TRBV5-1
CASSLEARPNTEAFF,TRBJ1-1,TRBV5-4
CASSLASGGSYEQYF,TRBJ2-7,TRBV28
CASSLGYSSEKLFF,TRBJ1-4,TRBV7-9
CASSQGAYSNQPQHF,TRBJ1-5,TRBV4-2
CASSQRRQFNEKLFF,TRBJ1-4,TRBV7-8
CASSLGGTGVPDTQYF,TRBJ2-3,TRBV5-4
CASSLDRGTEAFF,TRBJ1-1,TRBV11-2
CASSGDSMGGNTIYF,TRBJ1-3,TRBV6-6
CASSIGQIYNQPQHF,TRBJ1-5,TRBV28
CASSLQGSSYEQYF,TRBJ2-7,TRBV7-6
CASRTGYEQYF,TRBJ2-7,TRBV28
CASTRIGGGSTDTQYF,TRBJ2-3,TRBV5-1
CASSLGQGANQPQHF,TRBJ1-5,TRBV5-1
CASSPDRGSNEQYF,TRBJ2-7,TRBV19
CASSQDVIDTYYGYTF,TRBJ1-2,TRBV4-1
CASSWGSGSGTQYF,TRBJ2-5,TRBV27
CASSSQDTEAFF,TRBJ1-1,TRBV7-9
CSVGGMRGYTF,TRBJ1-2,TRBV29-1
CASSVNSPTGELFF,TRBJ2-2,TRBV9
CASRLSGTVNTGELFF,TRBJ2-2,TRBV27
CASSVYSTYEAFF,TRBJ1-1,TRBV5-6
CASSLGSLTNTGELFF,TRBJ2-2,TRBV13
CAILQDSYEQYF,TRBJ2-7,TRBV25-1
CATRHTGTGGDYEQYF,TRBJ2-7,TRBV15
CASSIVRTGSFSTNEKLFF,TRBJ1-4,TRBV19
CASRRGTPNQPQHF,TRBJ1-5,TRBV28
CASSSTPHSNQPQHF,TRBJ1-5,TRBV6-5
CAWSVSGSTDTQYF,TRBJ2-3,TRBV30